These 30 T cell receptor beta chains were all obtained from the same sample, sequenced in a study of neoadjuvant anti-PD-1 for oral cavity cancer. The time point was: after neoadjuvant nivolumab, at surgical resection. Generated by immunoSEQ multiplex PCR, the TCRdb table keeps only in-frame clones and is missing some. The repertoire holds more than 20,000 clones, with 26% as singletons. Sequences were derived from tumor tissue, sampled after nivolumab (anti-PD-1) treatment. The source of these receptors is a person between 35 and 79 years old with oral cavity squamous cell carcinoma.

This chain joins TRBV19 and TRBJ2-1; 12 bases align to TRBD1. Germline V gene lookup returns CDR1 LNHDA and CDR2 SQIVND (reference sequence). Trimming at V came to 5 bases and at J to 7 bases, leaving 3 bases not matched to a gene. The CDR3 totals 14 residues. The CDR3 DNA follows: TGTGCCAGTAGTGGGGACAGGGGGCAAAATGAGCAGTTCTTC. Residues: CASSGDRGQNEQFF.

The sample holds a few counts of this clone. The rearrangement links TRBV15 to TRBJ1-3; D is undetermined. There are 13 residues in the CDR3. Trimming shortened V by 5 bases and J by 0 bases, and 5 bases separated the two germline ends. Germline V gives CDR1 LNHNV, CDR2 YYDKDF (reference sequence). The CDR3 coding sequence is TGTGCCACCAGCGCAGGCTCTGGAAACACCATATATTTT. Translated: CATSAGSGNTIYF. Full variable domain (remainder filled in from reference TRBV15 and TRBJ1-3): DAMVIQNPRYQVTQFGKPVTLSCSQTLNHNVMYWYQQKSSQAPKLLFHYYDKDFNNEADTPDNFQSRRPNTSFCFLDIRSPGLGDTAMYLCATSAGSGNTIYFGEGSWLTVV.

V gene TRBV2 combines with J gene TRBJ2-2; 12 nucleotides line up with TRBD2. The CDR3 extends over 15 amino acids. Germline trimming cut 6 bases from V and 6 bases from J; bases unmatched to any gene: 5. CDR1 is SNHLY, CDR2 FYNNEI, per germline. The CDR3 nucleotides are TGTGCCAGCAGCCCAGGACTAGCGGGATCCGGGGAGCTGTTTTTT. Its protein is CASSPGLAGSGELFF.

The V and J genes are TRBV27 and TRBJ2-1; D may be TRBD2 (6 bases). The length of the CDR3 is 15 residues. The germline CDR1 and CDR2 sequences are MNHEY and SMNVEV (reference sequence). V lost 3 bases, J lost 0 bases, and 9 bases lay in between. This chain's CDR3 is CASSFGGYSYNEQFF. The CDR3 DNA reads TGTGCCAGCAGTTTCGGGGGTTACTCCTACAATGAGCAGTTCTTC.

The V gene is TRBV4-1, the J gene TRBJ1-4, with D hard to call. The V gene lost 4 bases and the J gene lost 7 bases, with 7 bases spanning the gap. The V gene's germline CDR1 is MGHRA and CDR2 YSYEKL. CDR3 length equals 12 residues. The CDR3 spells CASSPDGEKLFF. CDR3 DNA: TGCGCCAGCAGCCCGGACGGTGAAAAACTGTTTTTT.

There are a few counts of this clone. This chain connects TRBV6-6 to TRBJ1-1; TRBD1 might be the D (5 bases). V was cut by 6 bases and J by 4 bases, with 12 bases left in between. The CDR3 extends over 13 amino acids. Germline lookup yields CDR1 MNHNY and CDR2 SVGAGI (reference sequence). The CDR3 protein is CASSLTRVTEAFF. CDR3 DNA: TGTGCCAGCAGCCTAACCAGGGTCACTGAAGCTTTCTTT.

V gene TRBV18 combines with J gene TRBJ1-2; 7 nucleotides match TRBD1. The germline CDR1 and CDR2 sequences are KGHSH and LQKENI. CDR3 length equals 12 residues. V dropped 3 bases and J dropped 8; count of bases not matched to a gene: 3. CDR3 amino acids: CASSPLQGGYTF. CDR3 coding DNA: TGTGCCAGCTCACCGTTACAGGGGGGCTACACCTTC.

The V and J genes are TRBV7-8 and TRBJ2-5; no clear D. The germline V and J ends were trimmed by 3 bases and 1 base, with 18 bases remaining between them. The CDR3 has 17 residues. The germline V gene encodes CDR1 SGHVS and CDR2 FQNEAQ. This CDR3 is CASSLLLLRLPQETQYF. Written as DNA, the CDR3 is TGTGCCAGCAGCTTGCTCCTCCTACGACTGCCCCAAGAGACCCAGTACTTC.

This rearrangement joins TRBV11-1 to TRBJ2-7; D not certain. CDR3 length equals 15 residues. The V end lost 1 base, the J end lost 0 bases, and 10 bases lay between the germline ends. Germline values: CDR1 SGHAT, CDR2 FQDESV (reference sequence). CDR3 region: CASSLDGVGSYEQYF. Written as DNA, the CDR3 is TGTGCCAGCAGCTTAGACGGAGTGGGCTCCTACGAGCAGTACTTC.

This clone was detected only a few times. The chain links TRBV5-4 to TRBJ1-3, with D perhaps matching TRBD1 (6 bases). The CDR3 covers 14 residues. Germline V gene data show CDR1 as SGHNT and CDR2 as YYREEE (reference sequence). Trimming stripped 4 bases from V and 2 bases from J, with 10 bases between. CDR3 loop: CASSKGGTGNTIYF. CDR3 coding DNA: TGTGCCAGCAGCAAGGGGGGAACTGGAAACACCATATATTTT.

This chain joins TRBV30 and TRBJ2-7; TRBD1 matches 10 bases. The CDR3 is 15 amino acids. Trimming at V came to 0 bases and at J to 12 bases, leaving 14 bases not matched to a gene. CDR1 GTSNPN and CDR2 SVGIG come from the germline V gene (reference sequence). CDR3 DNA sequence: TGTGCCTGGAGTGTACTATTTCCGGGACAGGGGATGCGGTACTTC. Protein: CAWSVLFPGQGMRYF.

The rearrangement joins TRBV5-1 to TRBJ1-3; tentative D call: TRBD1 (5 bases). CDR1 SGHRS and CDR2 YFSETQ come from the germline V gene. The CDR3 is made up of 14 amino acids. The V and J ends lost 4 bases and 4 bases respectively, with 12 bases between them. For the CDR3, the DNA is TGCGCCAGCAGCGCATGGGGCGGGGGAAACACCATATATTTT. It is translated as CASSAWGGGNTIYF.

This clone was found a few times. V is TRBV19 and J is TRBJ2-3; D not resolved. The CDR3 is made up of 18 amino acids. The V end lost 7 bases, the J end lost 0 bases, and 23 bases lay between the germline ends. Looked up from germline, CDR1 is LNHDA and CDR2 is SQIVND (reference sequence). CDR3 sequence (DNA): TGTGCCAGTACCAGAGCTCGGGTCAGCACCACCAGCACAGATACGCAGTATTTT. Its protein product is CASTRARVSTTSTDTQYF. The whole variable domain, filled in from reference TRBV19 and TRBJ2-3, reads DGGITQSPKYLFRKEGQNVTLSCEQNLNHDAMYWYRQDPGQGLRLIYYSQIVNDFQKGDIAEGYSVSREKKESFPLTVTSAQKNPTAFYLCASTRARVSTTSTDTQYFGPGTRLTVL.

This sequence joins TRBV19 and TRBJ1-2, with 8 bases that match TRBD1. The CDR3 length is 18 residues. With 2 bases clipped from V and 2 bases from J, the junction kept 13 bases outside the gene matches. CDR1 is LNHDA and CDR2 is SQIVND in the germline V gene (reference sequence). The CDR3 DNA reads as TGTGCCAGTAGTATACCTCAGGGGGCTCTCGGCTCCAACTATGGCTACACCTTC. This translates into CASSIPQGALGSNYGYTF.

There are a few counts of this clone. The CDR3 nucleotides read TGTGCCAGCAGCTCAAGCGGGATCGAGCAGTACTTC. Encoded protein: CASSSSGIEQYF. The V call is TRBV7-9, the J call TRBJ2-7; 7 bases fit TRBD2. Germline V lookup: CDR1 SEHNR, CDR2 FQNEAQ (reference sequence). CDR3 length: 12 residues. V lost 4 bases to trimming and J lost 6 bases; unmatched junction nucleotides: 3.

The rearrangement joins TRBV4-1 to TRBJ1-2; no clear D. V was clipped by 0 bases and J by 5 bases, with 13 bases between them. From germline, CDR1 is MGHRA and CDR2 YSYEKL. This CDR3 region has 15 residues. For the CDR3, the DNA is TGCGCCAGCAGCCAAGATAAGGGATCGGTATATGGCTACACCTTC. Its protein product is CASSQDKGSVYGYTF.

CDR3 DNA sequence: TGTGCCAGCAGCTTAATGGGACTAGCGGGGGGAGAGACCCAGTACTTC. It specifies CASSLMGLAGGETQYF. This sequence joins TRBV7-8 and TRBJ2-5; TRBD2 aligns across 15 bases. V shed 2 bases and J 4 bases; nucleotides not matched to a gene: 2. CDR1 and CDR2 from the germline V gene are SGHVS and FQNEAQ. The CDR3 spans 16 residues. Based on the CDR3 plus reference TRBV7-8 and TRBJ2-5, the full variable domain is GAGVSQSPRYKVAKRGQDVALRCDPISGHVSLFWYQQALGQGPEFLTYFQNEAQLDKSGLPSDRFFAERPEGSVSTLKIQRTQQEDSAVYLCASSLMGLAGGETQYFGPGTRLLVL.

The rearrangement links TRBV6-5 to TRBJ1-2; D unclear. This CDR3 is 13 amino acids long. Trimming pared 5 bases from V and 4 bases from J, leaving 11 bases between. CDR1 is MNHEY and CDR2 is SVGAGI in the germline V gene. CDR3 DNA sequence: TGTGCCAGCAGTCGGCGGGCGGGCTATGGCTACACCTTC. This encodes CASSRRAGYGYTF.

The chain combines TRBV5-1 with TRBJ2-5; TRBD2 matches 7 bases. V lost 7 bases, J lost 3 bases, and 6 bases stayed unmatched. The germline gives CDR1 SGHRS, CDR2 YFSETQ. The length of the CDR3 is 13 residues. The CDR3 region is CASYRGEKETQYF. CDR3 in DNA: TGCGCCAGCTACCGGGGGGAGAAAGAGACCCAGTACTTC.

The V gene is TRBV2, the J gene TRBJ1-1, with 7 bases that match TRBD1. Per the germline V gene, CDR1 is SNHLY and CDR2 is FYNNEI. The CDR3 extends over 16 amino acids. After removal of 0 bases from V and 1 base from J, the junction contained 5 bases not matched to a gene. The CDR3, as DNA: TGTGCCAGCAGTGAAGCGAGACAGGGAGGGAACACTGAAGCTTTCTTT. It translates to CASSEARQGGNTEAFF.

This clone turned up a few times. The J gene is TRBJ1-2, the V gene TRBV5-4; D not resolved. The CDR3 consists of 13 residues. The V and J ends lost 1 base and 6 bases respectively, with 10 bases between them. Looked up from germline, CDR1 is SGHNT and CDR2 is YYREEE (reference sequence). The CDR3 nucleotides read TGTGCCAGCAGCTTGCATCTAGGGAATGGCTACACCTTC. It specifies CASSLHLGNGYTF.

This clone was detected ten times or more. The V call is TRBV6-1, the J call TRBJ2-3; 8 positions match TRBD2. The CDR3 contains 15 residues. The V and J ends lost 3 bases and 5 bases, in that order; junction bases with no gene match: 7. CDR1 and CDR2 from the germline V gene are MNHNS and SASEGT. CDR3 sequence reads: CASSEIGGAVDTQYF. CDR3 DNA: TGTGCCAGCAGTGAGATCGGGGGGGCGGTAGATACGCAGTATTTT.

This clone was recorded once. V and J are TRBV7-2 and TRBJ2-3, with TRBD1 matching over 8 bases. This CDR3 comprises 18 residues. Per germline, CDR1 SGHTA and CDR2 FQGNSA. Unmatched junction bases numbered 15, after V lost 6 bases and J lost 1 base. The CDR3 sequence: CASRPIAVWDRRTDTQYF. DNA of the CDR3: TGTGCCAGCAGACCCATAGCAGTCTGGGACAGGCGCACAGATACGCAGTATTTT. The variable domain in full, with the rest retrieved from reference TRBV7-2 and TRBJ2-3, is GAGVSQSPSNKVTEKGKDVELRCDPISGHTALYWYRQSLGQGLEFLIYFQGNSAPDKSGLPSDRFSAERTGGSVSTLTIQRTQQEDSAVYLCASRPIAVWDRRTDTQYFGPGTRLTVL.

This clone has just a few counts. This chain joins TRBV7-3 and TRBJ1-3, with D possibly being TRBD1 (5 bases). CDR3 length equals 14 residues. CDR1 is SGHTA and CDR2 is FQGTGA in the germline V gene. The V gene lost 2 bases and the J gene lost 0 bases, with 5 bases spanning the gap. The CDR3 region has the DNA TGTGCCAGCAGCTTAGACAGCTCTGGAAACACCATATATTTT. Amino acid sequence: CASSLDSSGNTIYF. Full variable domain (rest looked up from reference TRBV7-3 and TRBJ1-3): GAGVSQTPSNKVTEKGKYVELRCDPISGHTALYWYRQSLGQGPEFLIYFQGTGAADDSGLPNDRFFAVRPEGSVSTLKIQRTERGDSAVYLCASSLDSSGNTIYFGEGSWLTVV.

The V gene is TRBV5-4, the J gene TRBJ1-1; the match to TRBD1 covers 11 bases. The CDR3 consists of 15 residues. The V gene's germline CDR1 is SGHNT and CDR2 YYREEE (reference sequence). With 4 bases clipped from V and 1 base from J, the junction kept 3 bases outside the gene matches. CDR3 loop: CASSPDRGPNTEAFF. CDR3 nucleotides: TGTGCCAGCAGCCCGGACAGGGGGCCGAACACTGAAGCTTTCTTT. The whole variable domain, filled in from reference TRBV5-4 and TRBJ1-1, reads ETGVTQSPTHLIKTRGQQVTLRCSSQSGHNTVSWYQQALGQGPQFIFQYYREEENGRGNFPPRFSGLQFPNYSSELNVNALELDDSALYLCASSPDRGPNTEAFFGQGTRLTVV.

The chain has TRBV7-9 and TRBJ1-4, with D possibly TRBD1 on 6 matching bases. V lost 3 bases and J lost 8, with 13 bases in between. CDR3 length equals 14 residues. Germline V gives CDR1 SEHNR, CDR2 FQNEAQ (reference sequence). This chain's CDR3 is CASSLNRVGEKLFF. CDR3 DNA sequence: TGTGCCAGCAGCTTGAACAGGGTAGGGGAAAAACTGTTTTTT.

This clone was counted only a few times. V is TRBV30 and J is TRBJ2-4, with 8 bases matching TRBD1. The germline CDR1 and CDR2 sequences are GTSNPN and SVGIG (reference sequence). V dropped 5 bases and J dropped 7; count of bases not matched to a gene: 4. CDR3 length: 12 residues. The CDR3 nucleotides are TGTGCCTGGGCCGGACAGGGCAACATTCAGTACTTC. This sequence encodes CAWAGQGNIQYF. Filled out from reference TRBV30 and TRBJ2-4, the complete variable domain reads SQTIHQWPATLVQPVGSPLSLECTVEGTSNPNLYWYRQAAGRGLQLLFYSVGIGQISSEVPQNLSASRPQDRQFILSSKKLLLSDSGFYLCAWAGQGNIQYFGAGTRLSVL.

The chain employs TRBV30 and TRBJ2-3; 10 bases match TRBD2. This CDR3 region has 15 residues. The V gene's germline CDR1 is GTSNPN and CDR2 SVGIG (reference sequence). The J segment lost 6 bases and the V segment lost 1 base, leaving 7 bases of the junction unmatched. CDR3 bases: TGTGCCTGGAGTGCTCTAGCGGGAGTGTCGGATACGCAGTATTTT. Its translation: CAWSALAGVSDTQYF.

The CDR3 DNA reads as TGTGCCAGCAGTTTGATCCTGAATCGGGGTTACGAGCAGTACTTC. It specifies CASSLILNRGYEQYF. The rearrangement joins TRBV27 to TRBJ2-7; TRBD2 might be the D (5 bases). The CDR3 loop spans 15 amino acids. The V end lost 3 bases, the J end lost 4 bases, and 16 bases lay between the germline ends. From germline, CDR1 is MNHEY and CDR2 SMNVEV (reference sequence).

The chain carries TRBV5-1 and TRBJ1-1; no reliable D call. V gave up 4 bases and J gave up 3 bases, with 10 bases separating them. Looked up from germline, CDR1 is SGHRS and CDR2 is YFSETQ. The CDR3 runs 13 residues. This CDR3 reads CASSAGWDTEAFF. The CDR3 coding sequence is TGCGCCAGCAGCGCTGGGTGGGACACTGAAGCTTTCTTT.